This T cell receptor beta chain was retrieved from a study of cytomegalovirus exposure and HLA in healthy donors. 60 Vbeta and 13 Jbeta primers were used in PCR. Measured with immunoSEQ multiplex PCR; TCRdb has only the in-frame clones, and not every one. The sample table sets out over 90,000 clones. Sequencing input: PBMCs. This TCR derives from a man in his forties or fifties in good health and CMV-seronegative.

The CDR3 region has the DNA TGCGCCAGCAGCCCGACCGGGACTAGCTACGAGCAGTACTTC. It encodes CASSPTGTSYEQYF. The chain has TRBV5-1 and TRBJ2-7, with 8 bases lining up with TRBD2. Trimming removed 4 bases from V and 3 bases from J; junction bases left unmatched: 6. The CDR3 has 14 amino acids. Germline V gives CDR1 SGHRS, CDR2 YFSETQ.